A single T cell receptor (beta chain) is shown here with its context. Per the study methods: Reference gene primer amplification gave estimated nucleated cell counts. Clones were sequenced by immunoSEQ multiplex PCR, and TCRdb holds only the in-frame ones, with some missing. That table furnishes V, J and clone size, whereas the DNA furnished D and trimming. Altogether more than 95,000 clones are present, about 87% being singletons, with the ten largest covering around 16%. CDR3 size: 14 residues. The germline gives CDR1 SQVTM, CDR2 ANQGSEA. V gave up 1 base and J gave up 0 bases, with 8 bases separating them. This record belongs to a study of blood T cell repertoires in COVID-19. In the study overall: Specimens from acute and convalescent COVID-19 originated in the United States, Italy and Spain. The analysed material was cDNA or gDNA that came from T cells, B-cell-depleted T cells, or PBMCs.

The chain recombines TRBV29-1 with TRBJ2-3; maybe TRBD1 (6 bases). This clonotype originated in a man in his fifties with acute or convalescent COVID-19. Source material: peripheral blood. CDR3 in DNA: TGCAGCGTTGAAGGCAGGGGAAGCACAGATACGCAGTATTTT. Its translation: CSVEGRGSTDTQYF.